What follows are 15 T cell receptor beta chains derived from one specimen sequenced in a study of cytotoxic CD8 clonotypes in ibrutinib-treated CLL. Repertoires were generated with immunoSEQ multiplex PCR, while TCRdb's copy carries only in-frame clones and drops some. Here the sample spans over 70,000 clones, more than 75% being singletons. Sequences were derived from PBMCs, sampled after 12 months of ibrutinib treatment. These TCRs come from a human donor with chronic lymphocytic leukemia.

This clone is a singleton in its sample. The chain combines TRBV27 with TRBJ2-1; possibly TRBD1 or TRBD2 for D (5 bases each). CDR3 size: 15 residues. V lost 6 bases to trimming and J lost 2 bases, with 14 bases between them. Germline values: CDR1 MNHEY, CDR2 SMNVEV (reference sequence). The CDR3 sequence: CASSPRDLTYNEQFF. In nucleotides, the CDR3 is TGTGCCAGCAGCCCAAGGGACCTCACCTACAATGAGCAGTTCTTC.

The chain has TRBV6-5 and TRBJ2-7; 9 nucleotides match TRBD1. The V gene end was trimmed by 6 bases and the J gene end by 9 bases; junction bases not matched to a gene: 6. This CDR3 is 12 amino acids long. CDR1 MNHEY and CDR2 SVGAGI come from the germline V gene. The CDR3 is CASSHPDRGQYF. The CDR3 nucleotides read TGTGCCAGCAGCCACCCGGACAGGGGGCAGTACTTC.

On this clone: The sample holds other DNA sequences that translate to the same CDR3. The J gene is TRBJ2-7, the V gene TRBV18; no clear D gene. The CDR3 covers 12 residues. V gave up 2 bases and J gave up 2 bases, with 4 bases separating them. Germline CDR1 and CDR2: KGHSH and LQKENI. CDR3 sequence reads: CASSPGPYEQYF. DNA for the CDR3: TGTGCCAGCTCACCAGGGCCCTACGAGCAGTACTTC.

The chain employs TRBV2 and TRBJ2-7; weak D call: TRBD1 (5 bases). The CDR3 loop spans 14 amino acids. The germline V gene encodes CDR1 SNHLY and CDR2 FYNNEI. V was pared by 8 bases and J by 2 bases, with 16 bases between. As DNA, the CDR3 is TGTGCCAGCGGGGCGTCCCAGATGGCCTACGAGCAGTACTTC. It translates to CASGASQMAYEQYF.

The rearrangement uses TRBV13 and TRBJ2-7, with D unclear. Per the germline V gene, CDR1 is PRHDT and CDR2 is FYEKMQ (reference sequence). The CDR3 spans 12 residues. V lost 0 bases and J 6 bases, leaving 6 bases between the germline ends. The CDR3 nucleotides read TGTGCCAGCAGCTTAGGCCTGGCCGAGCAGTACTTC. This encodes CASSLGLAEQYF. Full variable domain (outside the CDR3, taken from reference TRBV13 and TRBJ2-7): AAGVIQSPRHLIKEKRETATLKCYPIPRHDTVYWYQQGPGQDPQFLISFYEKMQSDKGSIPDRFSAQQFSDYHSELNMSSLELGDSALYFCASSLGLAEQYFGPGTRLTVT.

The chain carries TRBV7-3 and TRBJ2-3; TRBD2 might be the D (6 bases). Germline V gene lookup returns CDR1 SGHTA and CDR2 FQGTGA. V dropped 5 bases and J dropped 0 bases, with 21 bases sitting between them. This CDR3 is built from 18 residues. The chain's CDR3 is CASSPLTGLSTSTDTQYF. In DNA form, the CDR3 reads TGTGCCAGCAGCCCCCTCACGGGACTCTCAACTAGCACAGATACGCAGTATTTT.

This clone was observed a handful of times. The gene calls are TRBV4-1 and TRBJ2-2, with D possibly matching TRBD2 (6 bases). This CDR3 region has 17 residues. Germline loops: CDR1 MGHRA, CDR2 YSYEKL. V was shortened by 1 base and J by 2 bases, with 14 bases between the two germline ends. CDR3 region: CASSQVDMGLNTGELFF. CDR3 nucleotide sequence: TGCGCCAGCAGCCAAGTAGATATGGGACTCAACACCGGGGAGCTGTTTTTT.

The chain links TRBV5-6 to TRBJ1-1; possibly TRBD1 for D (5 bases). V gave up 0 bases and J gave up 11 bases, with 11 bases separating them. The CDR3 spans 12 residues. Germline loops: CDR1 SGHDT, CDR2 YYEEEE. CDR3 region: CASSLVGLGAFF. CDR3 DNA: TGTGCCAGCAGCTTGGTGGGGCTGGGGGCTTTCTTT.

This clone was observed a few times. The J gene is TRBJ1-6, the V gene TRBV4-1; D perhaps matches TRBD1 (6 bases). V was shortened by 1 base and J by 6 bases, with 16 bases between the two germline ends. The CDR3 is 17 amino acids. Per germline, CDR1 MGHRA and CDR2 YSYEKL. CDR3 sequence reads: CASSQAGPGQTNSPLHF. The CDR3 DNA is TGCGCCAGCAGCCAAGCGGGCCCGGGACAAACTAATTCACCCCTCCACTTT.

The J gene is TRBJ2-3, the V gene TRBV6-5, with no clear D. The CDR3 consists of 14 residues. The germline gives CDR1 MNHEY, CDR2 SVGAGI. V lost 2 bases, J lost 4 bases, and 10 bases lay in between. The CDR3 spells CASSYRAEPDTQYF. The CDR3 nucleotides are TGTGCCAGCAGTTACAGGGCCGAACCAGATACGCAGTATTTT.

This clone turned up a few times. V and J are TRBV5-4 and TRBJ1-1; 12 bases match TRBD1. Germline V gene lookup returns CDR1 SGHNT and CDR2 YYREEE (reference sequence). This CDR3 has 19 amino acids. V lost 4 bases and J lost 1; bases outside the gene matches: 14. This CDR3 is CASSPPPGTGGARNTEAFF. The CDR3 nucleotides read TGTGCCAGCAGCCCGCCCCCTGGGACAGGGGGCGCGCGGAACACTGAAGCTTTCTTT.

The rearrangement uses TRBV28 and TRBJ2-5, with TRBD1 matching 9 bases. In germline, CDR1 is MDHEN, CDR2 SYDVKM. The V and J ends lost 6 bases and 4 bases, in that order; junction bases with no gene match: 12. The CDR3 is 16 residues long. In DNA, the CDR3 is TGTGCCAGCAGCCGATGGACAGGGGTGGGTTTAGAGACCCAGTACTTC. It codes for CASSRWTGVGLETQYF.

The rearrangement uses TRBV7-6 and TRBJ2-7; 7 bases align to TRBD2. The germline V gene encodes CDR1 SGHVS and CDR2 FNYEAQ. V lost 1 base to trimming and J lost 6 bases; unmatched junction nucleotides: 15. CDR3 length equals 17 residues. In DNA form, the CDR3 reads TGTGCCAGCAGCTTAGTCGCAGCTGCGGTGGGCGGGGGCGAGCAGTACTTC. It codes for CASSLVAAAVGGGEQYF.

The chain links TRBV5-6 to TRBJ2-7; possibly TRBD2 for D (6 bases). CDR1 and CDR2 (germline): SGHDT, YYEEEE. Trimming left V 4 bases short and J 2 bases short, with 16 bases between. The CDR3 contains 15 residues. In DNA form, the CDR3 reads TGTGCCAGCAGCCCGACGTTTGGGGGGACCTACGAGCAGTACTTC. It codes for CASSPTFGGTYEQYF.

This clone was detected only a few times. The J gene is TRBJ2-6, the V gene TRBV9; D remains ambiguous. V was shortened by 3 bases and J by 3 bases, with 7 bases between the two germline ends. The CDR3 is 14 amino acids. Germline lookup yields CDR1 SGDLS and CDR2 YYNGEE. This chain's CDR3 is CASSAGGGANVLTF. DNA for the CDR3: TGTGCCAGCAGCGCCGGCGGTGGGGCCAACGTCCTGACTTTC.